Described below is a single T cell receptor beta chain sequence and its context. These data come from a study of blood T cell repertoires in COVID-19. Trimming removed 5 bases from V and 8 bases from J; junction bases left unmatched: 14. The CDR3 length is 15 residues. CDR1 is LGHDT, CDR2 YNNKEL, per germline (reference sequence). Authors' methods: Amplification from reference gene primers served as the basis for estimated nucleated cell counts. Clones were read by immunoSEQ multiplex PCR, and TCRdb kept only the in-frame ones, dropping some. That table supplies the V and J calls and clone size; D and trimming were determined from the DNA. Among about 200,000 clones listed, about 80% were seen once.

This sequence joins TRBV3-1 (or the pseudogene TRBV3-2) and TRBJ1-2; TRBD1 agrees at 7 bases. The source material was peripheral blood. This sequence originates from a woman of 80 years or more with COVID-19, enrolled during active disease. The CDR3 coding sequence is TGTGCCAGCAGCTCCGGGAGACAGGGTCGTTACGGCTACACCTTC. This codes for CASSSGRQGRYGYTF.